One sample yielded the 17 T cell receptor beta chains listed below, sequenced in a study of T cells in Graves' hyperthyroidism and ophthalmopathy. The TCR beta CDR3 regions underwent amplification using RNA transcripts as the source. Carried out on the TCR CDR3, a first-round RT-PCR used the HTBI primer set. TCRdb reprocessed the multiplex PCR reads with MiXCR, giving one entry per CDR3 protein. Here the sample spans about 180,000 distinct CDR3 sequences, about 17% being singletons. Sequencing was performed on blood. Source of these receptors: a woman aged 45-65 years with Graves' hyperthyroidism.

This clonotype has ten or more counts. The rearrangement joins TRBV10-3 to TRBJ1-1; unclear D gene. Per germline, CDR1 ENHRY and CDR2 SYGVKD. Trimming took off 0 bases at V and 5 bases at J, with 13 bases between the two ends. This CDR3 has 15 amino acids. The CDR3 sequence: CAISESGGLVTEAFF. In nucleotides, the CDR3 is TGTGCCATCAGTGAGTCGGGAGGGCTGGTAACTGAAGCTTTCTTT.

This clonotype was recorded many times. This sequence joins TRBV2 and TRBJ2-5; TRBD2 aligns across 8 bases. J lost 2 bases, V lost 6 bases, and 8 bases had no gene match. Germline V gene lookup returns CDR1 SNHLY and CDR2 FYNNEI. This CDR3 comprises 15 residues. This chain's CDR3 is CASRKSGGPQETQYF. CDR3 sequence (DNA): TGTGCCAGCAGGAAGAGCGGGGGACCGCAAGAGACCCAGTACTTC.

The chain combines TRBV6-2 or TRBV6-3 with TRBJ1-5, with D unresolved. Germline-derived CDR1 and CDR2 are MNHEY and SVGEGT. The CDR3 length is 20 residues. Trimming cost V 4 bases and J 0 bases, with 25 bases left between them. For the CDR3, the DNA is TGTGCCAGCAGTTTATCGATAGGGAAGGTAGTATCTTATAGCAATCAGCCCCAGCATTTT. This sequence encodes CASSLSIGKVVSYSNQPQHF.

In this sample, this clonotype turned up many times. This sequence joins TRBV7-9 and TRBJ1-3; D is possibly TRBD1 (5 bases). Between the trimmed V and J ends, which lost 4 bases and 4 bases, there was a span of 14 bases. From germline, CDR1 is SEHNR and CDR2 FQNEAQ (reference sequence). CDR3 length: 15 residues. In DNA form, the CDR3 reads TGTGCCAGCAGCTCAACCAGGGCCTCCGGAAACACCATATATTTT. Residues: CASSSTRASGNTIYF. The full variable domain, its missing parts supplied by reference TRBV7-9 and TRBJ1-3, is DTGVSQNPRHKITKRGQNVTFRCDPISEHNRLYWYRQTLGQGPEFLTYFQNEAQLEKSRLLSDRFSAERPKGSFSTLEIQRTEQGDSAMYLCASSSTRASGNTIYFGEGSWLTVV.

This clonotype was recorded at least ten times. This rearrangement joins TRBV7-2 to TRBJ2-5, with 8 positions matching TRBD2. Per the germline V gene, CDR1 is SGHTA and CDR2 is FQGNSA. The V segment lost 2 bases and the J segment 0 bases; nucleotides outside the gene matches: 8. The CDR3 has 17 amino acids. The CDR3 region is CASSLRWRGEYQETQYF. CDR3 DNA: TGTGCCAGCAGCTTAAGGTGGCGGGGGGAATACCAAGAGACCCAGTACTTC.

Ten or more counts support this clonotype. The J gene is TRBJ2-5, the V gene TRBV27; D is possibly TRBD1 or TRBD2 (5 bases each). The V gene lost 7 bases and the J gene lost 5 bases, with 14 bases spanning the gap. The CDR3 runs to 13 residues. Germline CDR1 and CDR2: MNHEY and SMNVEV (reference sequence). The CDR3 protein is CASNSGTPETQYF. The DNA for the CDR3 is TGTGCCAGCAATTCCGGGACCCCCGAGACCCAGTACTTC.

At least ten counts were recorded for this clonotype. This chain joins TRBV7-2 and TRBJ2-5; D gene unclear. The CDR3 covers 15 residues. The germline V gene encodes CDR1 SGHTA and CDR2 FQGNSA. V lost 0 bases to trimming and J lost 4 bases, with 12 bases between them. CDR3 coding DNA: TGTGCCAGCAGCTTAGCCGTTCAGAGACGAGAGACCCAGTACTTC. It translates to CASSLAVQRRETQYF.

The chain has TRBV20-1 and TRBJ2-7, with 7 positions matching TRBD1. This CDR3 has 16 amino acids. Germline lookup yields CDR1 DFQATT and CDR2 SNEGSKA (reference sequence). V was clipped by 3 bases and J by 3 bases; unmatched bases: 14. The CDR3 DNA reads TGCAGTGCTAGGCCACCCGGGACAGCAGGCGGCTACGAGCAGTACTTC. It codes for CSARPPGTAGGYEQYF.

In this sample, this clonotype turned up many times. CDR3 amino acids: CASSVGHGTGNTEAFF. The DNA for the CDR3 is TGTGCCAGCAGCGTAGGTCACGGGACAGGGAACACTGAAGCTTTCTTT. This chain connects TRBV9 to TRBJ1-1, with 8 bases aligning to TRBD1. The CDR3 runs to 16 residues. Trimming at V came to 0 bases and at J to 1 base, leaving 5 bases not matched to a gene. Germline V CDR1 and CDR2: SGDLS, YYNGEE.

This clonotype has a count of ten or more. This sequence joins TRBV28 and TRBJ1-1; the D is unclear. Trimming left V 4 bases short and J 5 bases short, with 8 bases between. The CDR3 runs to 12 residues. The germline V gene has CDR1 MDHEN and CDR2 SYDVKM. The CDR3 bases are TGTGCCAGCAGTTCGACCTCGACTGAAGCTTTCTTT. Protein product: CASSSTSTEAFF.

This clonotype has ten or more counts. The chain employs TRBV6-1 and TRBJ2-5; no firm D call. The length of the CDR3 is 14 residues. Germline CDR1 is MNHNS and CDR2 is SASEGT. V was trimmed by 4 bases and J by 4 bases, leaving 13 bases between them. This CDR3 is CASSGTGNSETQYF. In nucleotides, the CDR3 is TGTGCCAGCAGTGGAACCGGCAATTCAGAGACCCAGTACTTC.

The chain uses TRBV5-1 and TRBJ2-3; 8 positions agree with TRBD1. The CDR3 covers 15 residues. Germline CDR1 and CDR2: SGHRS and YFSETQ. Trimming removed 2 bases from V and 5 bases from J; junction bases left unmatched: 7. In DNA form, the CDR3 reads TGCGCCAGCAGCTTTCAACCACAGGGGGAAGATACGCAGTATTTT. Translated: CASSFQPQGEDTQYF.

The CDR3 nucleotides read TGTGCCAGCAGCGCGAGGACTAGCGGTACCACAGATACGCAGTATTTT. It codes for CASSARTSGTTDTQYF. The chain couples TRBV9 to TRBJ2-3; 10 nucleotides line up with TRBD2. The CDR3 spans 16 residues. The V segment lost 3 bases and the J segment 2 bases; nucleotides outside the gene matches: 6. Germline assignment: CDR1 SGDLS and CDR2 YYNGEE. Full variable domain (missing parts from reference TRBV9 and TRBJ2-3): DSGVTQTPKHLITATGQRVTLRCSPRSGDLSVYWYQQSLDQGLQFLIQYYNGEERAKGNILERFSAQQFPDLHSELNLSSLELGDSALYFCASSARTSGTTDTQYFGPGTRLTVL.

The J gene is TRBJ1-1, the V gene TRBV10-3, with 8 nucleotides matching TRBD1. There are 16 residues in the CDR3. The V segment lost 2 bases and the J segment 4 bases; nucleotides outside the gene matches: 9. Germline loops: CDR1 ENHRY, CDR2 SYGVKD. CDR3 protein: CAISEGQGAWSTEAFF. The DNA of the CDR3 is TGTGCCATCAGTGAGGGGCAGGGGGCTTGGAGCACTGAAGCTTTCTTT.

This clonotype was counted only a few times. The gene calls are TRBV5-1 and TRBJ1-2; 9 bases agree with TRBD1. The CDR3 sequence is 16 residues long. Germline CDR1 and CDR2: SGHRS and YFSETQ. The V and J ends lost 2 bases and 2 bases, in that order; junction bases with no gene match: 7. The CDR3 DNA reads TGCGCCAGCAGCTTCGGGGGACAGGGTCCCAACTATGGCTACACCTTC. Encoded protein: CASSFGGQGPNYGYTF.

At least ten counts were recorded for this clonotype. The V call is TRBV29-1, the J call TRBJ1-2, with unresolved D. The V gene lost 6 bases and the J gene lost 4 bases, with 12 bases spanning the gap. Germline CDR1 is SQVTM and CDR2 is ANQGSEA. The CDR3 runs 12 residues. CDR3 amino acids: CSVDGQLYGYTF. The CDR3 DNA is TGCAGCGTAGACGGGCAGCTCTATGGCTACACCTTC.

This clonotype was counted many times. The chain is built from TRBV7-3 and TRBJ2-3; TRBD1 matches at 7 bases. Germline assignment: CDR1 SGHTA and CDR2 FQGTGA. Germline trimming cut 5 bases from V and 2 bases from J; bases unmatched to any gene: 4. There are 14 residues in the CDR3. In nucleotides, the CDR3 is TGTGCCAGCAGCCCGGGACAGATCACAGATACGCAGTATTTT. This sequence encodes CASSPGQITDTQYF.